These 5 T cell receptor beta chains came from one sample sequenced in a study of blood T cell repertoires in COVID-19. This table comes from immunoSEQ multiplex PCR, and its TCRdb copy is limited to in-frame clones, with some not included. The data hold around 260,000 clones, with over 75% observed a single time. Sequencing was done on a sample of peripheral blood. All receptors derive from a human donor with COVID-19, enrolled during active disease. The donor label of this sample is uncertain.

V gene TRBV5-1 combines with J gene TRBJ1-2; TRBD1 matches 7 bases. Looked up from germline, CDR1 is SGHRS and CDR2 is YFSETQ. This CDR3 contains 13 residues. V lost 4 bases, J lost 2 bases, and 2 bases stayed unmatched. In DNA form, the CDR3 reads TGCGCCAGCAGCGAACAGGGGAACTATGGCTACACCTTC. Translation: CASSEQGNYGYTF.

The chain combines TRBV5-8 with TRBJ1-5, with 9 bases lining up with TRBD1. The CDR3 totals 15 residues. Germline trimming cut 5 bases from V and 6 bases from J; bases unmatched to any gene: 9. Germline V gene data show CDR1 as SGHTS and CDR2 as YDEGEE. The CDR3 loop reads CASSVGTGSIQPQHF. CDR3 in DNA: TGTGCCAGCAGTGTAGGGACAGGGAGTATTCAGCCCCAGCATTTT.

The gene calls are TRBV5-6 and TRBJ1-1; D not resolved. The CDR3 contains 14 residues. Trimming removed 1 base at V and 0 bases at J, with 7 bases between. The germline V gene has CDR1 SGHDT and CDR2 YYEEEE. The CDR3: CASSLIGMNTEAFF. The CDR3 bases are TGTGCCAGCAGCTTGATCGGGATGAACACTGAAGCTTTCTTT.

The chain recombines TRBV6-6 with TRBJ2-1; TRBD1 is a possible D gene (5 bases). The CDR3 covers 15 residues. The germline CDR1 and CDR2 sequences are MNHNY and SVGAGI (reference sequence). V was pared by 6 bases and J by 5 bases, with 17 bases between. The CDR3 coding sequence is TGTGCCAGCAGCCCCGGTACAGGTGGGCACAATGAGCAGTTCTTC. It encodes CASSPGTGGHNEQFF.

The CDR3 DNA is TGCGCCAGCAGCTCGACTAGCGGGCGGGGGGATACGCAGTATTTT. This translates into CASSSTSGRGDTQYF. V is TRBV5-1 and J is TRBJ2-3; 10 bases map to TRBD2. Germline V gene lookup returns CDR1 SGHRS and CDR2 YFSETQ. The CDR3 is 15 amino acids. V trimming: 3 bases; J trimming: 6 bases; junction bases outside the gene matches: 7.